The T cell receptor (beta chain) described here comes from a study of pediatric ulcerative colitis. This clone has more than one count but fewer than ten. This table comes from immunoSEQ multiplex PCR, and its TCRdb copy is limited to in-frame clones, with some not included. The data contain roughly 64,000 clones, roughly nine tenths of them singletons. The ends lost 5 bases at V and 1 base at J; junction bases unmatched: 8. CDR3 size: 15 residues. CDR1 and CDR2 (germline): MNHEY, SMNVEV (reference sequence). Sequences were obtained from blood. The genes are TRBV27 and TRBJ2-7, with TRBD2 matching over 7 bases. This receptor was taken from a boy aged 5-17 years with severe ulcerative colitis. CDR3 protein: CASSTAGALSYEQYF. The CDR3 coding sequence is TGTGCCAGCAGTACGGCGGGAGCCTTGTCCTACGAGCAGTACTTC.